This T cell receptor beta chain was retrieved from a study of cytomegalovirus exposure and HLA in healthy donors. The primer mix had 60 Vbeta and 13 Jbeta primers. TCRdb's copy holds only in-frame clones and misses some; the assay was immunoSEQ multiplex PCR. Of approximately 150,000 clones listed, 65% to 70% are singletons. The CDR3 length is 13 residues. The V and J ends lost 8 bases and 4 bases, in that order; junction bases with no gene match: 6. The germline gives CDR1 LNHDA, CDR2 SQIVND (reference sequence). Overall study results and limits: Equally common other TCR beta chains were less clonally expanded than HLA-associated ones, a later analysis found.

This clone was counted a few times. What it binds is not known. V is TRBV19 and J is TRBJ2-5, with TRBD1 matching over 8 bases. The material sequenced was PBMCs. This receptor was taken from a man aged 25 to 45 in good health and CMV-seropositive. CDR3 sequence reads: CASAADRGETQYF. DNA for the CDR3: TGTGCCAGTGCCGCAGACAGGGGAGAGACCCAGTACTTC.